These 29 T cell receptor beta chains share one sample of origin, sequenced in a study of blood T cells in healthy people across ages. Together with a sample-barcoded 5' primer, a J-beta primer mix was included in a second PCR lasting about 7 to 11 cycles. TCRdb reanalysed the 5' RACE reads using MiXCR and keeps one entry per CDR3 protein. The table has around 1.5 million distinct CDR3 sequences, around 36% seen once. The sample comprised blood. The receptor set was obtained from a woman in her twenties or thirties in good health.

To note about this clonotype: A much larger clonotype is one base distant, so this may be a read error. The chain combines TRBV4-2 with TRBJ2-1, with TRBD2 matching 13 bases. This CDR3 is built from 16 residues. In germline, CDR1 is LGHNA, CDR2 YNFKEQ. For the CDR3, the DNA is TGTACCAGCAGCCAACCTACTAGCGGGAGGGACAATGAGCAGTTCTTC. Protein: CTSSQPTSGRDNEQFF.

V gene TRBV5-1 combines with J gene TRBJ2-3; D possibly corresponds to TRBD1 (7 bases). Per germline, CDR1 SGHRS and CDR2 YFSETQ. This CDR3 contains 15 residues. V gave up 6 bases and J gave up 5 bases, with 19 bases separating them. The CDR3 nucleotides read TGCGCCAGCACCCGAACCGGGACAGCGGGAGATACGCAGTATTTT. Translating gives CASTRTGTAGDTQYF.

This clonotype has more than one count but fewer than ten. V is TRBV6-4 and J is TRBJ2-5; TRBD1 might be the D (5 bases). The CDR3 length is 15 residues. V was cut by 8 bases and J by 5 bases, with 21 bases left in between. CDR1 MRHNA and CDR2 SNTAGT come from the germline V gene. Written as DNA, the CDR3 is TGTGCCAGCTCGTCCAGGGAAAACGCAGGGGAGACCCAGTACTTC. It specifies CASSSRENAGETQYF.

V and J are TRBV13 and TRBJ1-1; D is uncertain. The V end lost 2 bases, the J end lost 1 base, and 8 bases lay between the germline ends. CDR3 length: 14 amino acids. Germline CDR1 is PRHDT and CDR2 is FYEKMQ (reference sequence). The CDR3 DNA reads TGTGCCAGCAGCTTAATAGCAGGGAACACTGAAGCTTTCTTT. Protein product: CASSLIAGNTEAFF.

The V call is TRBV6-2 or TRBV6-3, the J call TRBJ2-7; TRBD2 matches at 7 bases. V shed 6 bases, J shed 2 bases, and the junction held 7 bases outside the gene matches. The CDR3 spans 14 residues. Looked up from germline, CDR1 is MNHEY and CDR2 is SVGEGT. The CDR3 spells CASRPLSGTYEQYF. The CDR3 nucleotides read TGTGCCAGCAGACCCCTCAGCGGGACCTACGAGCAGTACTTC.

This clonotype was detected a few times. One base away lies a much larger clone, so this may be a sequencing read error. The chain joins TRBV27 to TRBJ2-3, with a weak D call TRBD2 (6 bases). The germline V gene has CDR1 MNHEY and CDR2 SMNVEV (reference sequence). The CDR3 contains 14 residues. CDR3 sequence reads: CAGSFGGITDTQYF. CDR3 in DNA: TGTGCCGGCAGTTTTGGAGGGATCACAGATACGCAGTATTTT.

This clonotype was detected many times. This chain joins TRBV28 and TRBJ2-5; possible D gene TRBD2, 5 bases. Per germline, CDR1 MDHEN and CDR2 SYDVKM. CDR3 size: 13 residues. V was cut by 6 bases and J by 2 bases, with 10 bases left in between. As DNA, the CDR3 is TGTGCCAGCAGCTCTCCGGGACAAGAGACCCAGTACTTC. Translating gives CASSSPGQETQYF.

The CDR3 DNA sequence: TGTGCCAGCAGCCAAGAATGGGGACCCCTCCACTTT. Protein sequence: CASSQEWGPLHF. The J gene is TRBJ1-6, the V gene TRBV3-1; D is unresolved. V dropped 0 bases and J dropped 12 bases, with 6 bases sitting between them. CDR1 and CDR2 (germline): LGHDT, YNNKEL (reference sequence). The CDR3 has 12 residues.

There are a few counts of this clonotype. The J gene is TRBJ2-1, the V gene TRBV4-1; 10 bases align to TRBD2. Germline V gene data show CDR1 as MGHRA and CDR2 as YSYEKL. The CDR3 is 16 residues long. V lost 0 bases and J lost 7; bases outside the gene matches: 6. In DNA, the CDR3 is TGCGCCAGCAGCCAAGAAACTAGCGGGGTCCGAAATGAGCAGTTCTTC. It yields the protein CASSQETSGVRNEQFF.

A few counts support this clonotype. This chain connects TRBV5-1 to TRBJ1-2; D is unresolved. Germline lookup yields CDR1 SGHRS and CDR2 YFSETQ. The CDR3 has 13 residues. The V end lost 0 bases, the J end lost 3 bases, and 6 bases lay between the germline ends. The CDR3 nucleotides read TGCGCCAGCAGCTTGGTTTGGGACTATGGCTACACCTTC. Translation: CASSLVWDYGYTF.

The V call is TRBV2, the J call TRBJ2-1; 7 nucleotides agree with TRBD2. Per the germline V gene, CDR1 is SNHLY and CDR2 is FYNNEI. The J segment lost 5 bases and the V segment lost 6 bases, leaving 7 bases of the junction unmatched. The CDR3 totals 14 residues. For the CDR3, the DNA is TGTGCCAGCAGGGATTTAGCGGGCAACAATGAGCAGTTCTTC. Protein product: CASRDLAGNNEQFF.

Worth noting for this clonotype: The junction does not match germline at one end; this may be a read error. V usage is TRBV5-6 and J usage is TRBJ1-1; TRBD1 might be the D (6 bases). This CDR3 is built from 18 residues. Germline V gene lookup returns CDR1 SGHDT and CDR2 YYEEEE. CDR3 DNA sequence: TGTGCCGGCAGCTCTTTCAGGCAGGGGCGCTCTCTGAACACTGAAGCTTTCTTT. Translation gives CAGSSFRQGRSLNTEAFF.

The chain combines TRBV20-1 with TRBJ1-5; tentatively, D is TRBD1 (5 bases). V dropped 0 bases and J dropped 3 bases, with 12 bases sitting between them. Germline V gene data show CDR1 as DFQATT and CDR2 as SNEGSKA (reference sequence). The CDR3 extends over 15 amino acids. CDR3 residues: CSARDPRQTNQPQHF. The DNA for the CDR3 is TGCAGTGCTAGAGATCCCCGACAGACCAATCAGCCCCAGCATTTT.

The V call is TRBV12-3 or TRBV12-4, the J call TRBJ1-2, with unresolved D. V gave up 3 bases and J gave up 8 bases, with 22 bases separating them. CDR3 length: 16 amino acids. The CDR3 sequence is CASSFRYLGERYGYTF. The CDR3 region has the DNA TGTGCCAGCAGTTTCCGGTATCTCGGGGAAAGGTACGGCTACACCTTC.

This sequence joins TRBV5-1 and TRBJ2-5; D unclear. CDR3 size: 13 residues. Germline V gene sequence: CDR1 SGHRS, CDR2 YFSETQ. Trimming cost V 0 bases and J 7 bases, with 10 bases left between them. The CDR3 nucleotides read TGCGCCAGCAGCTTGGAAACCACGGGGACCCAGTACTTC. Its protein product is CASSLETTGTQYF.

The chain couples TRBV7-6 to TRBJ2-5; TRBD2 aligns across 9 bases. Losses at the gene ends were 3 bases for V and 7 bases for J; bases not matched to a gene: 9. This CDR3 region has 15 residues. Germline V CDR1 and CDR2: SGHVS, FNYEAQ. The CDR3 is CASSFNSGGAGTQYF. In DNA, the CDR3 is TGTGCCAGCAGCTTCAATAGCGGGGGTGCCGGGACCCAGTACTTC.

The rearrangement joins TRBV5-6 to TRBJ2-1, with 10 bases fitting TRBD2. The CDR3 is made up of 19 amino acids. CDR1 SGHDT and CDR2 YYEEEE come from the germline V gene. V shed 3 bases, J shed 2 bases, and the junction held 14 bases outside the gene matches. The CDR3 protein is CASSWHSGGLVDAYNEQFF. The CDR3 DNA is TGTGCCAGCAGCTGGCATAGCGGGGGGCTGGTGGACGCCTACAATGAGCAGTTCTTC.

To note about this clonotype: A much larger clone lies one base from this, so it may be a read error. V and J are TRBV15 and TRBJ2-1; 7 nucleotides match TRBD2. Germline loops: CDR1 LNHNV, CDR2 YYDKDF (reference sequence). The junction had 15 bases not matched to a gene; V was cut back by 0 bases and J by 10 bases. The CDR3 spans 17 residues. CDR3 amino acids: CATSRDVGLAVEAEQFF. The CDR3 DNA reads TGTGCCACCAGCAGAGATGTTGGGCTAGCGGTAGAGGCGGAGCAGTTCTTC.

This rearrangement joins TRBV7-2 to TRBJ2-7; D gene ambiguous. The J call may not be correct, given that the DNA end is closer to TRBJ2-5. Looked up from germline, CDR1 is SGHTA and CDR2 is FQGNSA. The CDR3 runs to 18 residues. CDR3 bases: TGTGCCAGCAGCTTAGAGTATGGTGCCAGACCGGCTGGGGAGACCCAGTACTTC. Its protein is CASSLEYGARPAGETQYF.

The chain joins TRBV14 to TRBJ2-5; no firm D call. This CDR3 spans 14 amino acids. Trimming took 4 bases from V and 2 from J, leaving 11 bases between them. Germline V gene data show CDR1 as SGHDN and CDR2 as FVKESK. Here the CDR3 DNA reads TGTGCCAGCAGCCCTTCGACAATTCAAGAGACCCAGTACTTC. Its protein product is CASSPSTIQETQYF.

There are a few counts of this clonotype. This rearrangement joins TRBV9 to TRBJ2-3; the D is unclear. Trimming pared 0 bases from V and 6 bases from J, leaving 11 bases between. The CDR3 extends over 14 amino acids. The germline gives CDR1 SGDLS, CDR2 YYNGEE. The CDR3 region has the DNA TGTGCCAGCAGCGTAGAACCTGGGTCCGATACGCAGTATTTT. It is translated as CASSVEPGSDTQYF. The full variable domain, with the rest looked up from reference TRBV9 and TRBJ2-3, is DSGVTQTPKHLITATGQRVTLRCSPRSGDLSVYWYQQSLDQGLQFLIQYYNGEERAKGNILERFSAQQFPDLHSELNLSSLELGDSALYFCASSVEPGSDTQYFGPGTRLTVL.

Comments on this clonotype: At one end, the junction sequence differs from germline, possibly due to a read error. The chain links TRBV4-1 to TRBJ1-1; possible D gene TRBD1, 6 bases. The length of the CDR3 is 14 residues. In germline, CDR1 is MGHRA, CDR2 YSYEKL. CDR3: CASSQVRGDTEAFF. In nucleotides, the CDR3 is TGTGCCAGCAGCCAAGTCAGGGGCGACACTGAAGCTTTCTTT.

The V call is TRBV10-3, the J call TRBJ1-2; TRBD1 is a possible D gene (5 bases). The CDR3 length is 13 residues. The V and J ends lost 7 bases and 4 bases respectively, with 13 bases between them. The V gene's germline CDR1 is ENHRY and CDR2 SYGVKD. CDR3 coding DNA: TGTGCCATCAATCCGACAGAGGGCTATGGCTACACCTTC. This encodes CAINPTEGYGYTF.

This clonotype has just one count. The rearrangement links TRBV27 to TRBJ1-1; maybe TRBD1 (5 bases). The V end lost 3 bases, the J end lost 4 bases, and 9 bases lay between the germline ends. CDR1 is MNHEY and CDR2 is SMNVEV in the germline V gene (reference sequence). The CDR3 has 13 amino acids. CDR3 DNA sequence: TGTGCCAGCAGTTTCAGGGTAGTCACTGAAGCTTTCTTT. It translates to CASSFRVVTEAFF.

V is TRBV9 and J is TRBJ1-4; maybe TRBD1 (6 bases). Trimming took off 6 bases at V and 7 bases at J, with 16 bases between the two ends. Germline V lookup: CDR1 SGDLS, CDR2 YYNGEE. This CDR3 comprises 14 residues. The CDR3 sequence is CASTPEGVGEKLFF. CDR3 bases: TGTGCCAGCACGCCCGAGGGGGTTGGTGAAAAACTGTTTTTT.

The chain carries TRBV7-9 and TRBJ2-7; either TRBD1 or TRBD2 may supply D (5 bases each). CDR1 is SEHNR, CDR2 FQNEAQ, per germline (reference sequence). The CDR3 consists of 13 residues. Trimming stripped 1 base from V and 6 bases from J, with 10 bases between. This CDR3 reads CASSLETGTEQYF. The CDR3 region has the DNA TGTGCCAGCAGCTTAGAGACGGGGACCGAGCAGTACTTC.

The rearrangement joins TRBV2 to TRBJ2-7; D might be TRBD2 (6 bases). The CDR3 is 13 amino acids. The germline V gene encodes CDR1 SNHLY and CDR2 FYNNEI. V was shortened by 10 bases and J by 2 bases, with 15 bases between the two germline ends. The CDR3 coding sequence is TGTGCCACCCAAAAGGAGGGGACCTACGAGCAGTACTTC. Translated, it gives CATQKEGTYEQYF.

This clonotype was seen repeatedly, ten times or more. The chain employs TRBV29-1 and TRBJ1-2; TRBD1 agrees at 8 bases. CDR3 size: 14 residues. The V gene's germline CDR1 is SQVTM and CDR2 ANQGSEA. V shed 6 bases and J 3 bases; nucleotides not matched to a gene: 9. The CDR3 region has the DNA TGCAGCGTACGCCCCCAGACAGGGGACTATGGCTACACCTTC. It specifies CSVRPQTGDYGYTF.

This sequence joins TRBV7-9 and TRBJ2-5, with D unresolved. In germline, CDR1 is SEHNR, CDR2 FQNEAQ (reference sequence). With 1 base removed from V and 5 bases from J, the gap between germline ends came to 17 bases. CDR3 length: 16 residues. In DNA, the CDR3 is TGTGCCAGCAGCTTAGAACTTTTCGGGCCCAGGGAGACCCAGTACTTC. Its protein product is CASSLELFGPRETQYF.